A selection of T cell receptor beta chains follows, all from one sample in a study of shared clonotypes between healthy human individuals. Repertoires were generated with immunoSEQ multiplex PCR, while TCRdb's copy carries only in-frame clones and drops some. The sample carries about 2 million clones, approximately 95% recorded once. Sequencing was carried out using naive CD8+ T cells sorted from blood. The receptors originated from a man between 18 and 35 years old in good health. Each CDR3 is given with its conserved first and last residue. D genes are given only for firm matches. Rows may omit the clone size; those that give it use once, few, many or a size class.

abundance	d_gene	j_gene	v_gene	CDR3nt	CDR3aa
.	.	TRBJ2-7	TRBV5-1	TGCGCCAGCAGCTTGGGGCCGCAGGGTTTTCAACACTACGAGCAGTACTTC	CASSLGPQGFQHYEQYF
.	TRBD1	TRBJ2-1	TRBV4-1	TGCGCCAGCAGCCATGCAGGGGGAAATGAGCAGTTCTTC	CASSHAGGNEQFF
.	.	TRBJ1-1	TRBV5-1	TGCGCCAGCAGCTGGACTCCCGAGAACACTGAAGCTTTCTTT	CASSWTPENTEAFF
.	TRBD2	TRBJ2-1	TRBV27	TGTGCCAGCAGTTTACAACGCGTTGCGGGAGATGTCTACAATGAGCAGTTCTTC	CASSLQRVAGDVYNEQFF
.	.	TRBJ1-1	TRBV29-1	TGCAGCGTTGAGGCCCAGGGCACTGAAGCTTTCTTT	CSVEAQGTEAFF
.	.	TRBJ2-3	TRBV4-1	TGCGCCAGCAGCCAAGAGACGGGACCAACGGACACAGATACGCAGTATTTT	CASSQETGPTDTDTQYF
.	TRBD2	TRBJ2-7	TRBV7-9	TGTGCCAGCAGCAGAACTAGCGCAACCTACGAGCAGTACTTC	CASSRTSATYEQYF
.	.	TRBJ2-1	TRBV11-2	TGTGCCAGCAGTCAAGACAGCTACAATGAGCAGTTCTTC	CASSQDSYNEQFF
.	.	TRBJ2-7	TRBV6-1	TGTGCCAGCAGTGAGAAGGCCCCCGGGGAGCAGTACTTC	CASSEKAPGEQYF
.	.	TRBJ2-3	TRBV11-3	TGTGCCAGCAGCTTAGATCCTTACAGTTACACAGATACGCAGTATTTT	CASSLDPYSYTDTQYF
.	.	TRBJ2-7	TRBV6-1	TGTGCCAGCAGTGAACCACGATTCCTACCTGACTACGAGCAGCACTTC	CASSEPRFLPDYEQHF
.	.	TRBJ2-7	TRBV6-6	TGTGCCAGCAGTTACTCGGGGCCAGGCTACGAGCAGTACTTC	CASSYSGPGYEQYF
.	TRBD1	TRBJ2-1	TRBV7-6	TGTGCCAGCAGCTTCGGACAGGGCTCGTACAATGAGCAGTTCTTC	CASSFGQGSYNEQFF
.	.	TRBJ2-7	TRBV2	TGTGCCAGCTCTTACAGGGTCAGCTACGAGCAGTACTTC	CASSYRVSYEQYF
.	.	TRBJ1-5	TRBV19	TGTGCCAGTAGTATAGGTTCGGGAAATCAGCCCCAGCATTTT	CASSIGSGNQPQHF
.	TRBD1	TRBJ1-2	TRBV9	TGTGCCAGCAGCGCAGAAGGGACAGGGCCGATGGGCTACACCTTC	CASSAEGTGPMGYTF
.	.	TRBJ2-2	TRBV6-5	TGTGCCAGCAGTTACCCGGGCACCGGGGAGCTGTTTTTT	CASSYPGTGELFF
.	TRBD2	TRBJ2-5	TRBV11-2	TGTGCCAGCAGCTTGGGGACTAGCGCGTACTTC	CASSLGTSAYF
.	.	TRBJ2-7	TRBV28	TGTGCCAGCAGTTTCCCCGTGGACAGAGACGAGCAGTACTTC	CASSFPVDRDEQYF
once	.	TRBJ2-3	TRBV25-1	TGTGCCAGCACGGGGCCCCCAGATACGCAGTATTTT	CASTGPPDTQYF
.	.	TRBJ1-4	TRBV7-9	TGTGCCAGCAGCTTAACGGGTGCAACTAATGAAAAACTGTTTTTT	CASSLTGATNEKLFF
.	.	TRBJ2-3	TRBV30	TGTGCCTGGAAGAGGGCGAAAAACACAGATACGCAGTATTTT	CAWKRAKNTDTQYF
.	.	TRBJ2-3	TRBV13	TGTGCCAGCAGCCCCCTAAGGGACACAGATACGCAGTATTTT	CASSPLRDTDTQYF
.	TRBD1	TRBJ2-7	TRBV19	TGTGCCAGTAGTCACACTCCGGGACAGGGGCAGCACGAGCAGTACTTC	CASSHTPGQGQHEQYF
.	.	TRBJ1-1	TRBV6-6	TGTGCCAGCAGTTACGATGAAGCTTTCTTT	CASSYDEAFF
few	.	TRBJ1-3	TRBV4-3	TGCGCCAGCAGCCAAACATTGGGGACTGGAAACACCATATATTTT	CASSQTLGTGNTIYF
.	.	TRBJ1-6	TRBV5-6	TGTGCCAGCAGCCACGGGGGTTTGGGTTCACCCCTCCACTTT	CASSHGGLGSPLHF
once	TRBD2	TRBJ2-7	TRBV27	TGTGCCAGCAGCTCCCCAAGCGAAGCGGGAGGCGGGTACGAGCAGTACTTC	CASSSPSEAGGGYEQYF
.	TRBD1	TRBJ1-2	TRBV27	TGTGCCAGCAGTCCCTCAGGGGGGGATATAAACTATGGCTACACCTTC	CASSPSGGDINYGYTF
.	.	TRBJ2-7	TRBV4-1	TGCGCCAGCAGCCCGATACAGGCCTCCTACGAGCAGTACTTC	CASSPIQASYEQYF
.	TRBD1	TRBJ2-5	TRBV9	TGTGCCAGCAGCGTAGAGGGGACAGACAAAGAGACCCAGTACTTC	CASSVEGTDKETQYF
.	.	TRBJ1-6	TRBV21-1	TGTGCCAGCAGCTCTCGGGCCCATAATTCACCCCTCCACTTT	CASSSRAHNSPLHF
.	TRBD1	TRBJ2-3	TRBV9	TGTGCCAGCAGCAGATGGACAGGGGGGAACGCAGATACGCAGTATTTT	CASSRWTGGNADTQYF
.	.	TRBJ1-5	TRBV2	TGTGCCAGCAACGGTCCGGAGAATAGCAATCAGCCCCAGCATTTT	CASNGPENSNQPQHF
.	.	TRBJ2-3	TRBV15	TGTGCCACCAGCAGAGATAAGCAGCCGGGTACAGATACGCAGTATTTT	CATSRDKQPGTDTQYF
.	.	TRBJ1-1	TRBV19	TGTGCCAGTCGTTATAGGGACATGAACACTGAAGCTTTCTTT	CASRYRDMNTEAFF
.	.	TRBJ2-5	TRBV5-4	TGTGCCAGCAGCTTGGATTGGGGCCGGGAGACCCAGTACTTC	CASSLDWGRETQYF
.	.	TRBJ2-2	TRBV28	TGTGCCAGCAGTTTACGAGAACAGGGCTCCGGGGAGCTGTTTTTT	CASSLREQGSGELFF
.	TRBD1	TRBJ2-5	TRBV4-1	TGCGCCAGCAGCCGGGACAGACAAGAGACCCAGTACTTC	CASSRDRQETQYF